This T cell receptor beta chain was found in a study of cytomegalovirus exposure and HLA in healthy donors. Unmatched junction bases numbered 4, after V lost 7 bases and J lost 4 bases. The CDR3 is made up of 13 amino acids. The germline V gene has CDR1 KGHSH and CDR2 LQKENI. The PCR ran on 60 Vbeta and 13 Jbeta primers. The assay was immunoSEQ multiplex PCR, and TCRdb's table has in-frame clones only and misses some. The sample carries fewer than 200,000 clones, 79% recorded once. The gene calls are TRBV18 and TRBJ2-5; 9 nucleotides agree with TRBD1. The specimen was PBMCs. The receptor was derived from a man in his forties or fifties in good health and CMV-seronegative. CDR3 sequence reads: CASWMDRGETQYF. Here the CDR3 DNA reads TGTGCCAGCTGGATGGACAGGGGAGAGACCCAGTACTTC.